This T cell receptor (beta chain) is drawn from a study of cytomegalovirus exposure and HLA in healthy donors. Study-wide findings and caveats: A later analysis reportedly found that, within productive TCRs, an Asian-associated ancestry cluster had fewer N-insertions than the mean observed across the roughly 670 donors. CMV serostatus was the sole immune exposure data available.

On this clone itself: Its antigen is not known.

The germline V gene has CDR1 SNHLY and CDR2 FYNNEI. There are 15 residues in the CDR3. V dropped 6 bases and J dropped 3 bases, with 18 bases sitting between them. The PCR had 60 Vbeta and 13 Jbeta primers. Clones were sequenced by immunoSEQ multiplex PCR, and TCRdb holds only the in-frame ones, with some missing. The table shows approximately 130,000 clones, with 70% to 90% occurring only once. V and J are TRBV2 and TRBJ2-7; D is perhaps TRBD2 (5 bases). Sample: PBMCs. The source of this sequence is a boy younger than 18 in good health and CMV-seronegative. CDR3 region: CASSIPSGSFYEQYF. The CDR3 nucleotides read TGTGCCAGCAGCATCCCGAGCGGAAGCTTCTACGAGCAGTACTTC. Complete variable domain (other parts from reference TRBV2 and TRBJ2-7): EPEVTQTPSHQVTQMGQEVILRCVPISNHLYFYWYRQILGQKVEFLVSFYNNEISEKSEIFDDQFSVERPDGSNFTLKIRSTKLEDSAMYFCASSIPSGSFYEQYFGPGTRLTVT.